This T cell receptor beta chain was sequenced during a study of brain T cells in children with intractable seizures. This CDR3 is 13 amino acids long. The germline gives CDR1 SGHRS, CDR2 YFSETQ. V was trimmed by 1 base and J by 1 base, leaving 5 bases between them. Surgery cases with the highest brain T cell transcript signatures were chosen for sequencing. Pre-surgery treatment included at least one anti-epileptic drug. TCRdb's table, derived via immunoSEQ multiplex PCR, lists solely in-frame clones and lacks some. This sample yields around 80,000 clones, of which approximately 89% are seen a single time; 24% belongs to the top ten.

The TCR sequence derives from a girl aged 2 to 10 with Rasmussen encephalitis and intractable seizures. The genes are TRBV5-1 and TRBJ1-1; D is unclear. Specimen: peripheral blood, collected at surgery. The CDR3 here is CASSLKGNTEAFF. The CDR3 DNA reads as TGCGCCAGCAGCTTGAAGGGGAACACTGAAGCTTTCTTT. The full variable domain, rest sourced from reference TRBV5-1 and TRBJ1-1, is KAGVTQTPRYLIKTRGQQVTLSCSPISGHRSVSWYQQTPGQGLQFLFEYFSETQRNKGNFPGRFSGRQFSNSRSEMNVSTLELGDSALYLCASSLKGNTEAFFGQGTRLTVV.